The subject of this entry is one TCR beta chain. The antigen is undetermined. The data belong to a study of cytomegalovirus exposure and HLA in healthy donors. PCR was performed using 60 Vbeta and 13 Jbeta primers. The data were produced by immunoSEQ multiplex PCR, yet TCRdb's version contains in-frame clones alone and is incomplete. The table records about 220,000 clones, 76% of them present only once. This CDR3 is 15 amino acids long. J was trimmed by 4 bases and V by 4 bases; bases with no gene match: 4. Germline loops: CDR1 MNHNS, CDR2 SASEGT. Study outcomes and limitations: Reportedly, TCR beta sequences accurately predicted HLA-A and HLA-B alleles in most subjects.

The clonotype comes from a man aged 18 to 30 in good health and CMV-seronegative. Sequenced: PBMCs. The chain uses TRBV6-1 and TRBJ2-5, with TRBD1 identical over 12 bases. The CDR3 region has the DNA TGTGCCAGCAGTGGCCGGGACAGGGGGCGAGAGACCCAGTACTTC. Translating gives CASSGRDRGRETQYF.